Below are 18 T cell receptor beta chains sequenced from a single sample in a study of T cells in Graves' hyperthyroidism and ophthalmopathy. Researchers took RNA transcripts and amplified the TCR beta CDR3 regions from them. When the TCR CDR3 underwent first-round RT-PCR, the HTBI primer set was used. One entry per CDR3 protein, called by TCRdb with MiXCR from the multiplex PCR reads. Of some 420,000 distinct CDR3 sequences in the sample, roughly 13% were seen once. Material for sequencing was blood. Receptor source: a woman under 30 with Graves' hyperthyroidism.

There are many counts of this clonotype. The genes are TRBV28 and TRBJ1-1; D gene unclear. Germline assignment: CDR1 MDHEN and CDR2 SYDVKM. The CDR3 runs to 12 residues. The V and J ends lost 2 bases and 11 bases respectively, with 12 bases between them. CDR3 protein: CASSLLFGSAFF. CDR3 in DNA: TGTGCCAGCAGTTTACTATTCGGAAGTGCTTTCTTT.

Of note for this clonotype: The junction departs from the called germline gene at one end, perhaps through a read error. The V and J genes are TRBV20-1 and TRBJ2-7; possible D gene TRBD2, 5 bases. The CDR3 is 13 amino acids. The germline CDR1 and CDR2 sequences are DFQATT and SNEGSKA (reference sequence). CDR3 in DNA: TGCAGTGCCCGCCTACGGGGAGCCTACGAGCAGTGCTTC. It codes for CSARLRGAYEQCF.

This chain links TRBV15 with TRBJ2-4, with a possible D match to TRBD2 (6 bases). Trimming removed 1 base from V and 1 base from J, with 11 bases in between. This CDR3 region has 16 residues. The germline CDR1 and CDR2 sequences are LNHNV and YYDKDF (reference sequence). CDR3 amino acids: CATSRGGDLAKNIQYF. CDR3 DNA: TGTGCCACCAGCAGAGGGGGGGATCTGGCCAAAAACATTCAGTACTTC.

The genes are TRBV11-2 and TRBJ2-2; D is uncertain. V gave up 1 base and J gave up 2 bases, with 8 bases separating them. The CDR3 is made up of 15 amino acids. Per germline, CDR1 SGHAT and CDR2 FQNNGV. CDR3 region: CASSLGSKNTGELFF. The CDR3 DNA reads TGTGCCAGCAGCTTAGGGAGTAAAAACACCGGGGAGCTGTTTTTT.

This clonotype was found many times. V usage is TRBV28 and J usage is TRBJ2-5, with D tentatively TRBD2 (5 bases). V gave up 5 bases and J gave up 2 bases, with 12 bases separating them. This CDR3 is 14 amino acids long. Germline-derived CDR1 and CDR2 are MDHEN and SYDVKM. CDR3 protein: CASSKEAGQETQYF. The DNA for the CDR3 is TGTGCCAGCAGTAAGGAGGCAGGTCAAGAGACCCAGTACTTC.

In its sample, this clonotype was seen many times. V and J are TRBV7-2 and TRBJ1-1; 7 bases are a match to TRBD1. The CDR3 sequence is 14 residues long. J was trimmed by 8 bases and V by 1 base; bases with no gene match: 7. CDR1 is SGHTA, CDR2 FQGNSA, per germline. This CDR3 is CASSLDNRGVEAFF. The DNA for the CDR3 is TGTGCCAGCAGCTTAGATAACAGGGGCGTAGAAGCTTTCTTT.

J is TRBJ1-5 and V is TRBV12-3 or TRBV12-4; D perhaps matches TRBD1 (5 bases). The CDR3 loop spans 14 amino acids. V was trimmed by 8 bases and J by 5 bases, leaving 16 bases between them. The CDR3 DNA reads as TGTGCCAGCGCCACCTCAGGGAGGCATCAGCCCCAGCATTTT. Protein product: CASATSGRHQPQHF.

The rearrangement links TRBV6-1 to TRBJ1-1, with D possibly being TRBD1 (6 bases). Germline lookup yields CDR1 MNHNS and CDR2 SASEGT. This CDR3 spans 13 amino acids. V gave up 5 bases and J gave up 11 bases, with 18 bases separating them. Here the CDR3 reads CASSSLRQALAFF. CDR3 DNA: TGTGCCAGCAGTTCCCTAAGACAGGCACTGGCTTTCTTT.

The sample holds a few counts of this clonotype. The chain joins TRBV27 to TRBJ1-1; D gene ambiguous. The V gene's germline CDR1 is MNHEY and CDR2 SMNVEV (reference sequence). V lost 3 bases and J lost 10, with 18 bases in between. The CDR3 covers 14 residues. CDR3 region: CASSFGEGSAGAFF. DNA of the CDR3: TGTGCCAGCAGTTTTGGGGAGGGAAGCGCTGGAGCTTTCTTT.

This clonotype was detected many times. This chain links TRBV30 with TRBJ1-1, with D perhaps TRBD1 (5 bases). Germline V gene sequence: CDR1 GTSNPN, CDR2 SVGIG (reference sequence). V gave up 2 bases and J gave up 4 bases, with 14 bases separating them. This CDR3 comprises 14 residues. CDR3 in DNA: TGTGCCTGGAGTCTTTTGGGGGACGGCACTGAAGCTTTCTTT. Translated, it gives CAWSLLGDGTEAFF.

This clonotype was detected a few times. This chain links TRBV20-1 with TRBJ2-7; a possible D gene is TRBD1 (5 bases). The CDR3 covers 13 residues. CDR1 and CDR2 (germline): DFQATT, SNEGSKA (reference sequence). Trimming stripped 3 bases from V and 1 base from J, with 10 bases between. The CDR3 region has the DNA TGCAGTGCTAGGACACAGGTTTCCTACGAGCAGTACTTC. It specifies CSARTQVSYEQYF.

This clonotype was observed at least ten times. The chain employs TRBV20-1 and TRBJ2-1; D is ambiguous. With 3 bases removed from V and 6 bases from J, the gap between germline ends came to 9 bases. CDR1 DFQATT and CDR2 SNEGSKA come from the germline V gene (reference sequence). This CDR3 has 12 amino acids. The CDR3 spells CSASPGANEQFF. In DNA form, the CDR3 reads TGCAGTGCTAGTCCTGGCGCCAATGAGCAGTTCTTC.

The genes are TRBV19 and TRBJ1-2; D remains ambiguous. The germline V and J ends were trimmed by 1 base and 1 base, with 10 bases remaining between them. The CDR3 loop spans 15 amino acids. Germline V gene data show CDR1 as LNHDA and CDR2 as SQIVND (reference sequence). The CDR3 here is CASSIGPSLNYGYTF. CDR3 bases: TGTGCCAGTAGTATAGGGCCCAGCCTTAACTATGGCTACACCTTC.

This clonotype was counted only a few times. The chain uses TRBV6-1 and TRBJ1-1; D not certain. The germline V gene has CDR1 MNHNS and CDR2 SASEGT. With 5 bases removed from V and 6 bases from J, the gap between germline ends came to 10 bases. CDR3 size: 12 residues. The CDR3 DNA is TGTGCCAGCAGTCGGGTCCTGGCTGAAGCTTTCTTT. It translates to CASSRVLAEAFF.

Many counts were recorded for this clonotype. V gene TRBV6-1 combines with J gene TRBJ2-7; D is uncertain. Germline V gene sequence: CDR1 MNHNS, CDR2 SASEGT. There are 13 residues in the CDR3. Trimming took off 7 bases at V and 6 bases at J, with 16 bases between the two ends. In DNA form, the CDR3 reads TGTGCCAGCATTAGAACGGAAGGTGCCGAGCAGTACTTC. The encoded protein is CASIRTEGAEQYF.

This clonotype was counted ten times or more. The chain is built from TRBV28 and TRBJ2-6, with unresolved D. Germline-derived CDR1 and CDR2 are MDHEN and SYDVKM. The CDR3 is 14 residues long. V shed 3 bases and J shed 0 bases, with 3 bases lying between them. The CDR3 protein is CASSLISGANVLTF. The CDR3 bases are TGTGCCAGCAGTTTGATCTCTGGGGCCAACGTCCTGACTTTC.

There are many counts of this clonotype. V usage is TRBV4-1 and J usage is TRBJ2-3, with D perhaps matching TRBD1 or TRBD2 (5 bases each). V was cut by 3 bases and J by 9 bases, with 19 bases left in between. CDR3 length: 15 amino acids. Germline CDR1 reads MGHRA; CDR2 reads YSYEKL. CDR3 coding DNA: TGCGCCAGCAGCCAGGAGATCTTTACAGGAGGCACGCAGTATTTT. Translated, it gives CASSQEIFTGGTQYF.

This clonotype was counted many times. The chain employs TRBV3-1 and TRBJ2-7; perhaps TRBD1 as D (6 bases). V was trimmed by 0 bases and J by 0 bases, leaving 9 bases between them. CDR1 and CDR2 from the germline V gene are LGHDT and YNNKEL (reference sequence). This CDR3 region has 15 residues. CDR3 sequence reads: CASSQDPGHSYEQYF. As DNA, the CDR3 is TGTGCCAGCAGCCAAGATCCGGGACACTCCTACGAGCAGTACTTC.